These 21 T cell receptor beta chains originate from one sample sequenced in a study of shared clonotypes between healthy human individuals. The method was immunoSEQ multiplex PCR; TCRdb's version includes in-frame clones alone and lacks a portion of them. The repertoire consists of 660,000 or so clones, with approximately 96% occurring once and the leading ten covering more than 0.085%. Naive CD8 cells lacked CD45RO, underwent positive selection for CCR7 and left out terminally differentiated effector memory CD45RA+ cells. The sequencing input was naive CD8+ T cells sorted from blood. The receptor set was obtained from a woman aged 25 to 39 in good health.

The rearrangement joins TRBV28 to TRBJ1-3; D gene ambiguous. Germline assignment: CDR1 MDHEN and CDR2 SYDVKM. The CDR3 contains 16 residues. Trimming left V 7 bases short and J 1 base short, with 17 bases between. DNA of the CDR3: TGTGCCAGCACCCTACTCGACGGAGCATCTGGAAACACCATATATTTT. Amino acids: CASTLLDGASGNTIYF.

The chain joins TRBV16 to TRBJ1-5; D gene uncertain. The V gene lost 4 bases and the J gene lost 0 bases, with 16 bases spanning the gap. Germline values: CDR1 KGHSY, CDR2 FQNENV. The CDR3 runs to 17 residues. For the CDR3, the DNA is TGTGCCAGCAGCCGTTCGACCGCCTCCTATAGCAATCAGCCCCAGCATTTT. It encodes CASSRSTASYSNQPQHF.

This chain connects TRBV19 to TRBJ1-1; no firm D call. The V and J ends lost 5 bases and 0 bases respectively, with 10 bases between them. This CDR3 spans 14 amino acids. The V gene's germline CDR1 is LNHDA and CDR2 SQIVND (reference sequence). The CDR3 sequence: CASSFGGMNTEAFF. The CDR3 nucleotides read TGTGCCAGTAGTTTCGGAGGGATGAACACTGAAGCTTTCTTT.

As for this clone: The sample carries other DNA sequences with the same CDR3. The CDR3 DNA reads TGTGCCAGCGGGTACGAGCAGTACTTC. Its translation: CASGYEQYF. The chain has TRBV2 and TRBJ2-7, with unresolved D. The CDR3 sequence is 9 residues long. The germline V gene encodes CDR1 SNHLY and CDR2 FYNNEI. Trimming removed 8 bases at V and 4 bases at J, with 3 bases between.

The J gene is TRBJ2-3, the V gene TRBV5-1; D is unresolved. Trimming took off 0 bases at V and 0 bases at J, with 14 bases between the two ends. The length of the CDR3 is 17 residues. Per germline, CDR1 SGHRS and CDR2 YFSETQ. In DNA form, the CDR3 reads TGCGCCAGCAGCTTGGAGCGAGGAGTGGGGAGCACAGATACGCAGTATTTT. The encoded protein is CASSLERGVGSTDTQYF.

This clone was recorded only once. The chain has TRBV7-8 and TRBJ1-5; TRBD1 agrees at 9 bases. V gave up 5 bases and J gave up 1 base; unmatched junction bases: 9. Germline V gives CDR1 SGHVS, CDR2 FQNEAQ. The length of the CDR3 is 17 residues. The CDR3: CASSRVPGQGSNQPQHF. CDR3 nucleotides: TGTGCCAGCAGCCGCGTTCCGGGACAGGGAAGCAATCAGCCCCAGCATTTT.

The chain joins TRBV5-1 to TRBJ1-3; D is unresolved. V dropped 2 bases and J dropped 8 bases, with 5 bases sitting between them. The CDR3 is 11 residues long. In germline, CDR1 is SGHRS, CDR2 YFSETQ. The CDR3 DNA reads TGCGCCAGCAGCTTTATGGACACCATATATTTT. Translated: CASSFMDTIYF.

This sequence joins TRBV7-9 and TRBJ2-7, with D possibly TRBD1 on 6 matching bases. Germline CDR1 SEHNR, CDR2 FQNEAQ (reference sequence). The CDR3 covers 15 residues. V was clipped by 1 base and J by 3 bases, with 13 bases between them. The CDR3 region is CASSLVSGDYYEQYF. The CDR3 region has the DNA TGTGCCAGCAGCTTAGTCTCAGGGGATTACTACGAGCAGTACTTC.

V gene TRBV13 combines with J gene TRBJ2-7; 7 nucleotides line up with TRBD1. Germline assignment: CDR1 PRHDT and CDR2 FYEKMQ (reference sequence). The CDR3 is 13 residues long. The V gene end was trimmed by 5 bases and the J gene end by 3 bases; junction bases not matched to a gene: 4. The CDR3 sequence: CASSTGTVYEQYF. CDR3 bases: TGTGCCAGCAGCACCGGGACAGTCTACGAGCAGTACTTC. Combining the CDR3 with reference TRBV13 and TRBJ2-7 gives the whole variable domain AAGVIQSPRHLIKEKRETATLKCYPIPRHDTVYWYQQGPGQDPQFLISFYEKMQSDKGSIPDRFSAQQFSDYHSELNMSSLELGDSALYFCASSTGTVYEQYFGPGTRLTVT.

The CDR3: CATAMGGSSYNEQFF. CDR3 DNA sequence: TGTGCCACCGCCATGGGCGGTAGCTCCTACAATGAGCAGTTCTTC. The V and J genes are TRBV7-2 and TRBJ2-1; unclear D gene. CDR1 and CDR2 (germline): SGHTA, FQGNSA. Trimming stripped 10 bases from V and 0 bases from J, with 16 bases between. The CDR3 sequence is 15 residues long.

The chain combines TRBV29-1 with TRBJ2-7; 9 bases are shared with TRBD2. After removal of 6 bases from V and 5 bases from J, the junction contained 8 bases not matched to a gene. Germline assignment: CDR1 SQVTM and CDR2 ANQGSEA. The length of the CDR3 is 13 residues. The CDR3: CSVTSGLRDEQYF. CDR3 nucleotide sequence: TGCAGCGTAACTAGCGGGCTGAGAGACGAGCAGTACTTC.

The genes are TRBV9 and TRBJ2-7; TRBD2 matches at 9 bases. J was trimmed by 5 bases and V by 4 bases; bases with no gene match: 7. The CDR3 consists of 14 residues. Per germline, CDR1 SGDLS and CDR2 YYNGEE. The CDR3 DNA is TGTGCCAGCAGCCATAGCGGGAGTTCCCACGAGCAGTACTTC. It specifies CASSHSGSSHEQYF.

This clone was detected once. CDR3 loop: CASEWGSGGEQYF. CDR3 DNA: TGTGCCAGCGAGTGGGGGTCGGGTGGCGAGCAGTACTTC. The chain employs TRBV2 and TRBJ2-7, with D perhaps given as TRBD1 or TRBD2 (5 bases each). CDR3 length: 13 amino acids. The V end was cut by 8 bases, the J end by 6 bases, with 17 bases between. Looked up from germline, CDR1 is SNHLY and CDR2 is FYNNEI.

The chain has TRBV9 and TRBJ2-1, with 9 nucleotides matching TRBD1. CDR1 is SGDLS, CDR2 YYNGEE, per germline. V gave up 1 base and J gave up 6 bases; unmatched junction bases: 8. This CDR3 is built from 16 residues. CDR3 sequence: CASSVSGTGYGNEQFF. The CDR3 nucleotides read TGTGCCAGCAGCGTATCCGGGACAGGGTATGGCAATGAGCAGTTCTTC.

V and J are TRBV5-6 and TRBJ2-2; 9 positions agree with TRBD2. CDR1 is SGHDT and CDR2 is YYEEEE in the germline V gene. V lost 0 bases and J lost 5; bases outside the gene matches: 8. The CDR3 loop spans 17 amino acids. For the CDR3, the DNA is TGTGCCAGCAGCTTGGAAGCGGGAGGAAGGTGGACCGGGGAGCTGTTTTTT. The encoded protein is CASSLEAGGRWTGELFF.

The chain combines TRBV5-1 with TRBJ1-2, with 12 bases identical to TRBD1. Trimming took 4 bases from V and 8 from J; bases not matched to a gene: 18. Germline values: CDR1 SGHRS, CDR2 YFSETQ. There are 18 residues in the CDR3. CDR3 coding DNA: TGCGCCAGCAGCCACCGCCCCCCGCGGGACAGGGGGCAGTTGGGCTACACCTTC. Its protein is CASSHRPPRDRGQLGYTF.

The V call is TRBV27, the J call TRBJ1-1; weak D call: TRBD1 (6 bases). The ends were cut back, 2 bases at V and 12 bases at J, with 16 bases in the middle. Germline loops: CDR1 MNHEY, CDR2 SMNVEV (reference sequence). CDR3 length: 13 residues. The CDR3 here is CASSLGPGVVTFF. The CDR3 coding sequence is TGTGCCAGCAGTTTAGGGCCAGGGGTTGTCACTTTCTTT.

The V and J genes are TRBV11-2 and TRBJ2-3; a possible D gene is TRBD2 (6 bases). Germline assignment: CDR1 SGHAT and CDR2 FQNNGV. V shed 0 bases and J shed 1 base, with 11 bases lying between them. The length of the CDR3 is 16 residues. This CDR3 reads CASSLDRAGRTDTQYF. The CDR3 DNA is TGTGCCAGCAGCTTAGATCGGGCGGGGCGCACAGATACGCAGTATTTT.

The V and J genes are TRBV5-4 and TRBJ1-1, with D unresolved. The germline V gene encodes CDR1 SGHNT and CDR2 YYREEE (reference sequence). V lost 4 bases and J 1 base, leaving 11 bases between the germline ends. This CDR3 is built from 14 residues. In nucleotides, the CDR3 is TGTGCCAGCAGCGGAGGGATCGGGAACACTGAAGCTTTCTTT. This translates into CASSGGIGNTEAFF.

The chain recombines TRBV29-1 with TRBJ2-1, with D perhaps being TRBD1 or TRBD2 (7 bases each). V was pared by 4 bases and J by 1 base, with 14 bases between. The germline CDR1 and CDR2 sequences are SQVTM and ANQGSEA. The CDR3 sequence is 15 residues long. CDR3 sequence reads: CSVVGGTVSYNEQFF. The DNA of the CDR3 is TGCAGCGTTGTGGGGGGGACAGTTTCCTACAATGAGCAGTTCTTC.

The chain has TRBV28 and TRBJ2-7; no clear D. V dropped 3 bases and J dropped 12 bases, with 12 bases sitting between them. CDR3 size: 11 residues. Per germline, CDR1 MDHEN and CDR2 SYDVKM. The CDR3 loop is CASSFSRIPYF. The DNA for the CDR3 is TGTGCCAGCAGTTTTTCTCGGATACCGTACTTC.